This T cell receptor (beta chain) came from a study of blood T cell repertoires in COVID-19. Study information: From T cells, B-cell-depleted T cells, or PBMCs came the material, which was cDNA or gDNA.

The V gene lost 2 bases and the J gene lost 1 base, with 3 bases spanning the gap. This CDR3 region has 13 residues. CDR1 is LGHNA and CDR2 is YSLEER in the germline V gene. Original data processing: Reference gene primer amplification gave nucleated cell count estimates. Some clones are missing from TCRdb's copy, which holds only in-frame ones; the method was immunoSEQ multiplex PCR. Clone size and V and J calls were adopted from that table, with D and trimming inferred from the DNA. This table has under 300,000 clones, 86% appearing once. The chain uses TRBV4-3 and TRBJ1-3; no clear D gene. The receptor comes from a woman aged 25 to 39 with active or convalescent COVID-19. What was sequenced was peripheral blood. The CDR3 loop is CASSQQSGNTIYF. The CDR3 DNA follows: TGCGCCAGCAGCCAACAGTCTGGAAACACCATATATTTT.